Each of the 31 T cell receptor beta chains below was sequenced from the same sample in a study of blood T cell repertoires in COVID-19. Repertoires were generated with immunoSEQ multiplex PCR, while TCRdb's copy carries only in-frame clones and drops some. Among approximately 130,000 clones listed, around 81% were seen once. The sample taken for sequencing was peripheral blood. These receptors originate from a woman aged 60-75 years with active or convalescent COVID-19.

The rearrangement joins TRBV28 to TRBJ1-1, with 7 bases fitting TRBD1. Trimming removed 8 bases from V and 8 bases from J; junction bases left unmatched: 11. In germline, CDR1 is MDHEN, CDR2 SYDVKM. The CDR3 spans 13 residues. The CDR3 reads CASYRGLSREAFF. CDR3 in DNA: TGTGCCAGCTACAGGGGATTGTCGCGCGAAGCTTTCTTT.

The chain employs TRBV29-1 and TRBJ2-3; D possibly corresponds to TRBD2 (5 bases). This CDR3 is built from 13 residues. V was cut by 4 bases and J by 4 bases, with 12 bases left in between. CDR1 and CDR2 (germline): SQVTM, ANQGSEA. CDR3 nucleotides: TGCAGCGTTGGGCTAGCCCTCCCAGATACGCAGTATTTT. Its translation: CSVGLALPDTQYF.

The chain is built from TRBV28 and TRBJ2-5, with 7 bases identical to TRBD1. Germline V lookup: CDR1 MDHEN, CDR2 SYDVKM. The CDR3 covers 13 residues. V trimming: 6 bases; J trimming: 5 bases; junction bases outside the gene matches: 6. The CDR3 is CASSQTGYETQYF. The CDR3 DNA sequence: TGTGCCAGCAGCCAGACAGGGTATGAGACCCAGTACTTC.

This clone was detected a few times. V usage is TRBV19 and J usage is TRBJ1-4; 11 bases match TRBD1. The germline gives CDR1 LNHDA, CDR2 SQIVND (reference sequence). After removal of 5 bases from V and 7 bases from J, the junction contained 6 bases not matched to a gene. The CDR3 spans 15 residues. As DNA, the CDR3 is TGTGCCAGTAGTCTACCGGGACAGGGGGTTGAAAAACTGTTTTTT. Its protein product is CASSLPGQGVEKLFF.

CDR3 in DNA: TGTGCCAGTAGTATTGGAGGGGCCGAAGGAGAGTACTTC. It yields the protein CASSIGGAEGEYF. The gene calls are TRBV19 and TRBJ2-5; TRBD2 might be the D (6 bases). CDR1 and CDR2 from the germline V gene are LNHDA and SQIVND (reference sequence). The germline V and J ends were trimmed by 3 bases and 12 bases, with 17 bases remaining between them. The CDR3 sequence is 13 residues long.

The genes are TRBV5-1 and TRBJ1-2; TRBD1 is a possible D gene (6 bases). The CDR3 totals 13 residues. Germline lookup yields CDR1 SGHRS and CDR2 YFSETQ. Trimming pared 4 bases from V and 8 bases from J, leaving 15 bases between. For the CDR3, the DNA is TGCGCCAGCAGCACTTCATCAGGGGAGGGCTACACCTTC. It specifies CASSTSSGEGYTF.

The rearrangement uses TRBV6-1 and TRBJ2-3; TRBD2 aligns across 7 bases. Unmatched junction bases numbered 3, after V lost 1 base and J lost 2 bases. Germline V lookup: CDR1 MNHNS, CDR2 SASEGT. CDR3 length: 15 residues. The CDR3 nucleotides are TGTGCCAGCAGTGAAGGGGGGAGGGCCACAGATACGCAGTATTTT. Residues: CASSEGGRATDTQYF.

The chain links TRBV11-3 to TRBJ2-2; the match to TRBD2 covers 14 bases. This CDR3 spans 16 amino acids. Per germline, CDR1 SGHNT and CDR2 YENEEA. With V trimmed by 3 bases and J by 5 bases, 2 bases remained unmatched. The CDR3 region is CASSFGLAGGTGELFF. The CDR3 coding sequence is TGTGCCAGCAGCTTTGGACTAGCGGGAGGAACCGGGGAGCTGTTTTTT.

The V and J genes are TRBV18 and TRBJ2-3, with D perhaps matching TRBD2 (6 bases). From germline, CDR1 is KGHSH and CDR2 LQKENI. This CDR3 is built from 15 residues. The V and J ends lost 4 bases and 6 bases respectively, with 17 bases between them. The CDR3 nucleotides read TGTGCCAGCTCACAAGCGGGCCCGGGGATGGATACGCAGTATTTT. Protein: CASSQAGPGMDTQYF.

The V call is TRBV6-5, the J call TRBJ1-1; weak D call: TRBD1 (6 bases). CDR3 length equals 14 residues. Trimming took 5 bases from V and 3 from J, leaving 13 bases between them. From germline, CDR1 is MNHEY and CDR2 SVGAGI. The CDR3 spells CASSQDYRDTEAFF. The CDR3 DNA sequence: TGTGCCAGCAGTCAGGATTACAGGGACACTGAAGCTTTCTTT.

V gene TRBV19 combines with J gene TRBJ2-7; D possibly corresponds to TRBD1 (5 bases). CDR3 length equals 13 residues. Germline lookup yields CDR1 LNHDA and CDR2 SQIVND (reference sequence). V lost 5 bases and J 6 bases, leaving 14 bases between the germline ends. As DNA, the CDR3 is TGTGCCAGTAGTGCCAATCAGGGAAGCGAGCAGTACTTC. This gives the protein CASSANQGSEQYF.

This clone has a handful of counts. This chain links TRBV5-1 with TRBJ1-5; the match to TRBD1 covers 7 bases. In germline, CDR1 is SGHRS, CDR2 YFSETQ. The V gene end was trimmed by 0 bases and the J gene end by 7 bases; junction bases not matched to a gene: 4. CDR3 length: 14 amino acids. The CDR3 nucleotides read TGCGCCAGCAGCTTGGAGGGGGCTGACCAGCCCCAGCATTTT. It codes for CASSLEGADQPQHF. The full variable domain, completed using reference TRBV5-1 and TRBJ1-5, is KAGVTQTPRYLIKTRGQQVTLSCSPISGHRSVSWYQQTPGQGLQFLFEYFSETQRNKGNFPGRFSGRQFSNSRSEMNVSTLELGDSALYLCASSLEGADQPQHFGDGTRLSIL.

The chain is built from TRBV5-4 and TRBJ2-3, with 11 bases aligning to TRBD2. The CDR3 is 15 residues long. Germline assignment: CDR1 SGHNT and CDR2 YYREEE (reference sequence). J lost 3 bases, V lost 5 bases, and 5 bases had no gene match. CDR3 sequence: CASRAGTSGTDTQYF. CDR3 DNA: TGTGCCAGCAGGGCCGGGACTAGCGGTACAGATACGCAGTATTTT.

The CDR3 DNA reads TGTGCCAGCAGCGCCGAGGAAGGACAGAGAATAGTGAGAGAGCAGTTCTTC. Its protein is CASSAEEGQRIVREQFF. V gene TRBV9 combines with J gene TRBJ2-1, with a tentative D call TRBD1 (6 bases). V gave up 3 bases and J gave up 10 bases, with 26 bases separating them. Germline assignment: CDR1 SGDLS and CDR2 YYNGEE. The CDR3 length is 17 residues.

In its sample, this clone was seen once. The chain couples TRBV28 to TRBJ1-1; 9 positions agree with TRBD1. V was clipped by 6 bases and J by 5 bases; unmatched bases: 7. The CDR3 has 14 residues. Germline CDR1 reads MDHEN; CDR2 reads SYDVKM. CDR3 coding DNA: TGTGCCAGCAGGTACAGGGGGCGTGGGACTGAAGCTTTCTTT. It yields the protein CASRYRGRGTEAFF.

V is TRBV19 and J is TRBJ1-5, with D perhaps matching TRBD1 (6 bases). Germline-derived CDR1 and CDR2 are LNHDA and SQIVND (reference sequence). Trimming pared 3 bases from V and 4 bases from J, leaving 10 bases between. The CDR3 is made up of 14 amino acids. The DNA for the CDR3 is TGTGCCAGTAGTATCGGGCAGGGGAATCAGCCCCAGCATTTT. It translates to CASSIGQGNQPQHF.

V gene TRBV25-1 combines with J gene TRBJ1-3, with D unclear. This CDR3 has 15 residues. V was shortened by 5 bases and J by 0 bases, with 11 bases between the two germline ends. From germline, CDR1 is MGHDK and CDR2 SYGVNS. Written as DNA, the CDR3 is TGTGCCAGCAGTAATCCGGGGTCCTCTGGAAACACCATATATTTT. It is translated as CASSNPGSSGNTIYF.

The chain uses TRBV27 and TRBJ1-2; the match to TRBD1 covers 11 bases. Germline V gene sequence: CDR1 MNHEY, CDR2 SMNVEV (reference sequence). Germline trimming cut 5 bases from V and 6 bases from J; bases unmatched to any gene: 8. This CDR3 contains 15 residues. Here the CDR3 reads CASSIGQGAFHGYTF. In nucleotides, the CDR3 is TGTGCCAGCAGTATTGGACAGGGGGCCTTCCATGGCTACACCTTC.

This clone was detected only a few times. The CDR3 loop is CASTFNSGESPLHF. The DNA of the CDR3 is TGTGCCAGCACCTTTAATTCAGGGGAATCACCCCTCCACTTT. This chain joins TRBV27 and TRBJ1-6; perhaps TRBD1 as D (6 bases). Trimming removed 7 bases from V and 10 bases from J, with 17 bases in between. The germline CDR1 and CDR2 sequences are MNHEY and SMNVEV (reference sequence). This CDR3 has 14 residues.

The J gene is TRBJ2-3, the V gene TRBV9; TRBD1 is a possible D gene (6 bases). CDR1 is SGDLS and CDR2 is YYNGEE in the germline V gene. This CDR3 region has 13 residues. Deletions cut 4 bases from V and 6 bases from J, with 12 bases between. The DNA for the CDR3 is TGTGCCAGCAGCCTAGGGGGAGAGGATACGCAGTATTTT. It specifies CASSLGGEDTQYF. Full variable domain (remainder filled in from reference TRBV9 and TRBJ2-3): DSGVTQTPKHLITATGQRVTLRCSPRSGDLSVYWYQQSLDQGLQFLIQYYNGEERAKGNILERFSAQQFPDLHSELNLSSLELGDSALYFCASSLGGEDTQYFGPGTRLTVL.

The rearrangement links TRBV4-1 to TRBJ1-1; TRBD1 agrees at 7 bases. This CDR3 region has 14 residues. Germline lookup yields CDR1 MGHRA and CDR2 YSYEKL. V dropped 2 bases and J dropped 1; count of bases not matched to a gene: 1. The CDR3 spells CASSQRQGNTEAFF. CDR3 nucleotide sequence: TGCGCCAGCAGCCAAAGACAGGGGAACACTGAAGCTTTCTTT.

The V and J genes are TRBV6-2 or TRBV6-3 and TRBJ2-5, with TRBD2 matching over 9 bases. The CDR3 runs to 17 residues. J gave up 5 bases and V 3 bases, and 13 bases lay outside the gene matches. Per the germline V gene, CDR1 is MNHEY and CDR2 is SVGEGT. CDR3 nucleotide sequence: TGTGCCAGCAGTTATGAAGGGCGGGGGGGCCTCGGTGAGACCCAGTACTTC. Translating gives CASSYEGRGGLGETQYF.

This chain uses TRBV9 with TRBJ1-2, with a weak D call TRBD1 (6 bases). Trimming pared 1 base from V and 6 bases from J, leaving 13 bases between. Germline assignment: CDR1 SGDLS and CDR2 YYNGEE. This CDR3 has 14 amino acids. CDR3 loop: CASSVQGISNGYTF. The CDR3 region has the DNA TGTGCCAGCAGCGTACAGGGGATATCCAATGGCTACACCTTC.

The chain recombines TRBV24-1 with TRBJ2-3; perhaps TRBD2 as D (6 bases). Trimming stripped 5 bases from V and 2 bases from J, with 13 bases between. Germline V CDR1 and CDR2: KGHDR, SFDVKD. The CDR3 is 15 residues long. The chain's CDR3 is CATSVSSGFTDTQYF. The CDR3 DNA reads as TGTGCCACCAGTGTTTCGAGCGGGTTCACAGATACGCAGTATTTT.

This clone was found once. V and J are TRBV19 and TRBJ2-7; possibly TRBD1 for D (6 bases). Per germline, CDR1 LNHDA and CDR2 SQIVND (reference sequence). Deletions cut 5 bases from V and 2 bases from J, with 16 bases between. The CDR3 has 15 amino acids. The DNA for the CDR3 is TGTGCCAGTAGTCTCTCGTCAGGGGACCCCTACGAGCAGTACTTC. It encodes CASSLSSGDPYEQYF.

The gene calls are TRBV3-1 (or the pseudogene TRBV3-2) and TRBJ1-1; 9 bases line up with TRBD1. J lost 5 bases, V lost 4 bases, and 8 bases had no gene match. The CDR3 covers 15 residues. Germline CDR1 LGHDT, CDR2 YNNKEL (reference sequence). Written as DNA, the CDR3 is TGTGCCAGCAGCCCTCATCGACAGGGGGGAACTGAAGCTTTCTTT. Translation: CASSPHRQGGTEAFF.

This rearrangement joins TRBV5-1 to TRBJ1-6; 12 bases map to TRBD1. CDR1 and CDR2 from the germline V gene are SGHRS and YFSETQ. V trimming: 5 bases; J trimming: 6 bases; junction bases outside the gene matches: 6. The CDR3 covers 16 residues. The CDR3 sequence: CASSRDRGPVNSPLHF. The CDR3, as DNA: TGCGCCAGCAGTCGGGACAGGGGGCCTGTTAATTCACCCCTCCACTTT. Complete variable domain (other parts from reference TRBV5-1 and TRBJ1-6): KAGVTQTPRYLIKTRGQQVTLSCSPISGHRSVSWYQQTPGQGLQFLFEYFSETQRNKGNFPGRFSGRQFSNSRSEMNVSTLELGDSALYLCASSRDRGPVNSPLHFGNGTRLTVT.

This clone was observed a few times. The chain carries TRBV28 and TRBJ1-1; perhaps TRBD1 as D (6 bases). With 5 bases removed from V and 4 bases from J, the gap between germline ends came to 8 bases. Germline V lookup: CDR1 MDHEN, CDR2 SYDVKM. There are 12 residues in the CDR3. The CDR3 here is CASSKQGTEAFF. CDR3 DNA sequence: TGTGCCAGCAGTAAACAGGGCACTGAAGCTTTCTTT.

The chain recombines TRBV28 with TRBJ1-2; 7 nucleotides match TRBD1. The CDR3 covers 13 residues. V dropped 4 bases and J dropped 8; count of bases not matched to a gene: 7. CDR1 and CDR2 from the germline V gene are MDHEN and SYDVKM. The CDR3 protein is CASSYLRTGGYTF. The CDR3 DNA reads TGTGCCAGCAGTTACCTTAGGACAGGAGGCTACACCTTC.

Written as DNA, the CDR3 is TGTGCCAGCAGCCCCACGGCGTCGTCGGGCTATGGCTACACCTTC. The encoded protein is CASSPTASSGYGYTF. The rearrangement uses TRBV3-1 (or the pseudogene TRBV3-2) and TRBJ1-2; no clear D gene. V was trimmed by 4 bases and J by 4 bases, leaving 16 bases between them. This CDR3 spans 15 amino acids. Germline values: CDR1 LGHDT, CDR2 YNNKEL (reference sequence).

This clone turned up a few times. The chain joins TRBV28 to TRBJ1-2; D perhaps matches TRBD1 (5 bases). Trimming pared 6 bases from V and 5 bases from J, leaving 10 bases between. This CDR3 region has 12 residues. The germline gives CDR1 MDHEN, CDR2 SYDVKM. The CDR3 DNA sequence: TGTGCCAGCAGGGGGCCAACATATGGCTACACCTTC. Residues: CASRGPTYGYTF.